The clone carrying this T cell receptor (beta chain) was counted only a few times. The record originates from a study of T-cell reconstitution after alpha-beta-depleted transplantation in children. Unique molecular identifiers were used in preparing the TCRbeta library. MiXCR, run by TCRdb on the PCR reads, gives a single entry per CDR3 protein. The top ten hold less than 5% of the sample, which has about 600,000 distinct CDR3 sequences, about 10% seen once. This specimen was PBMCs from the stem cell graft donor, taken from the stem cell graft. This clonotype was obtained from a human donor who donated a stem cell graft to a child with acute myeloid leukemia.

CDR3 sequence: CASGPNNQPQHF. CDR3 in DNA: TGTGCCAGCGGACCGAACAATCAGCCCCAGCATTTT. The V gene is TRBV27, the J gene TRBJ1-5; no definite D call. Germline-derived CDR1 and CDR2 are MNHEY and SMNVEV (reference sequence). CDR3 size: 12 residues. The germline V and J ends were trimmed by 8 bases and 3 bases, with 8 bases remaining between them.